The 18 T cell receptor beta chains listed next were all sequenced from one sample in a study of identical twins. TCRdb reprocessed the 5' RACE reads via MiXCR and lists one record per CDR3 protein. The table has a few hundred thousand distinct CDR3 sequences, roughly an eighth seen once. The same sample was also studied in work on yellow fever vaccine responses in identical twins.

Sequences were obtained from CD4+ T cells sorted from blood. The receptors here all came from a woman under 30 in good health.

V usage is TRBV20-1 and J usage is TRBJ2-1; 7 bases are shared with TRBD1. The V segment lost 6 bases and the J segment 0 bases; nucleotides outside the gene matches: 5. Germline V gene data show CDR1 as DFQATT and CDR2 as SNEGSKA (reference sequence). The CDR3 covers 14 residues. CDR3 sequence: CSAKTGASYNEQFF. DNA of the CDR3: TGCAGTGCAAAAACAGGGGCCTCCTACAATGAGCAGTTCTTC.

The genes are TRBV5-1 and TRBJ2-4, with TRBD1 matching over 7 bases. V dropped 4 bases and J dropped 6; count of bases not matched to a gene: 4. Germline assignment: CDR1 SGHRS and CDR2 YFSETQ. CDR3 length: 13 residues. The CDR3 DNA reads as TGCGCCAGCAGCAGGGGGCTTGGAAACATTCAGTACTTC. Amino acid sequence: CASSRGLGNIQYF.

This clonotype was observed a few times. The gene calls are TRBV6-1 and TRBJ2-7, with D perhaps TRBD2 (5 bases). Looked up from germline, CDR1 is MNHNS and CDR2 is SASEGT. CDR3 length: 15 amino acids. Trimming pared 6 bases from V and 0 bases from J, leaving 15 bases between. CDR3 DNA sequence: TGTGCCAGCAGCAGTAGCGTCCAGAGCTCCTACGAGCAGTACTTC. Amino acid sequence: CASSSSVQSSYEQYF.

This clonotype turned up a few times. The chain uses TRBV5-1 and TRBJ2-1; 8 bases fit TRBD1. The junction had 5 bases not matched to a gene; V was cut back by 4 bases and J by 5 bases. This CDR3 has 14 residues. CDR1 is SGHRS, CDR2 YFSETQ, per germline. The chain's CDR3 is CASSRGQDHNEQFF. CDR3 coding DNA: TGCGCCAGCAGCAGGGGACAGGATCACAATGAGCAGTTCTTC. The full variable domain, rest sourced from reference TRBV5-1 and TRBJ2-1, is KAGVTQTPRYLIKTRGQQVTLSCSPISGHRSVSWYQQTPGQGLQFLFEYFSETQRNKGNFPGRFSGRQFSNSRSEMNVSTLELGDSALYLCASSRGQDHNEQFFGPGTRLTVL.

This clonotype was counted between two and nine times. CDR3 loop: CASSLGLQFYGYTF. The CDR3 DNA reads as TGTGCCAGCAGCTTAGGGCTGCAGTTCTATGGCTACACCTTC. The chain combines TRBV11-2 with TRBJ1-2; no clear D. CDR1 and CDR2 (germline): SGHAT, FQNNGV. V dropped 1 base and J dropped 4 bases, with 10 bases sitting between them. CDR3 length: 14 residues. The full variable domain, its missing parts supplied by reference TRBV11-2 and TRBJ1-2, is EAGVAQSPRYKIIEKRQSVAFWCNPISGHATLYWYQQILGQGPKLLIQFQNNGVVDDSQLPKDRFSAERLKGVDSTLKIQPAKLEDSAVYLCASSLGLQFYGYTFGSGTRLTVV.

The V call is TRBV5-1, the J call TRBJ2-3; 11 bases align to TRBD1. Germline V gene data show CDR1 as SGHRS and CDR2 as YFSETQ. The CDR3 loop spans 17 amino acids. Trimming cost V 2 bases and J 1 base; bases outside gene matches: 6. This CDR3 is CASSLRTGGGGTDTQYF. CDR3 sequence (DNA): TGCGCCAGCAGCTTAAGGACAGGGGGCGGAGGCACAGATACGCAGTATTTT. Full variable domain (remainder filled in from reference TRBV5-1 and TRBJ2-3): KAGVTQTPRYLIKTRGQQVTLSCSPISGHRSVSWYQQTPGQGLQFLFEYFSETQRNKGNFPGRFSGRQFSNSRSEMNVSTLELGDSALYLCASSLRTGGGGTDTQYFGPGTRLTVL.

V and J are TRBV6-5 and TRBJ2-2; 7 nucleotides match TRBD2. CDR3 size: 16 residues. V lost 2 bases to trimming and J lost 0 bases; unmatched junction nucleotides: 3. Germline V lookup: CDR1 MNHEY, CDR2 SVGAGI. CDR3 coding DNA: TGTGCCAGCAGTTACCTAGGGACTACGAACACCGGGGAGCTGTTTTTT. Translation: CASSYLGTTNTGELFF.

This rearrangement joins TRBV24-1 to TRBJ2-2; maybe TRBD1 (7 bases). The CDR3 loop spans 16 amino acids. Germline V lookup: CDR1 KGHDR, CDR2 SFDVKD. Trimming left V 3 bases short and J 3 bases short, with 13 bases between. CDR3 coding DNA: TGTGCCACCAGTGATACCGCGGGACAGTACACCGGGGAGCTGTTTTTT. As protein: CATSDTAGQYTGELFF.

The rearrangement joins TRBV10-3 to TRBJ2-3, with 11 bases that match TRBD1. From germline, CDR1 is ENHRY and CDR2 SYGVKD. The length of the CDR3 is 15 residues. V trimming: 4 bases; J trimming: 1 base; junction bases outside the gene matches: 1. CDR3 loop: CAISAGQGGTDTQYF. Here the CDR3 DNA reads TGTGCCATCAGTGCGGGACAGGGGGGCACAGATACGCAGTATTTT.

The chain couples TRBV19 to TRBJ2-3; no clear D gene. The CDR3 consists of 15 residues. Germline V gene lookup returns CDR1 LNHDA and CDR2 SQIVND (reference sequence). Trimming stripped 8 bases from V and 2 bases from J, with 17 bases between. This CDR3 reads CASGSGTVYTDTQYF. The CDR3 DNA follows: TGTGCCAGTGGCTCTGGCACGGTTTACACAGATACGCAGTATTTT.

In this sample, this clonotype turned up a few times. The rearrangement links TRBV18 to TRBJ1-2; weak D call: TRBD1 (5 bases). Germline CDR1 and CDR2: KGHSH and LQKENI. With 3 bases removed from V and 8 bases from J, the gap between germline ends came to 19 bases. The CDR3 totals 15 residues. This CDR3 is CASSPDSSFIWGYTF. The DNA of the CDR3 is TGTGCCAGCTCACCCGACAGCAGCTTTATTTGGGGCTACACCTTC.

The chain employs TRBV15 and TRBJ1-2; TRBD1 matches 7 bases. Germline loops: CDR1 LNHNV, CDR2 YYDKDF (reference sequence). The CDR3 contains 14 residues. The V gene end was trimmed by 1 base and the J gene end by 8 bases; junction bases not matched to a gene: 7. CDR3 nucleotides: TGTGCCACCAGCAGAGCCGGACAGGCGTCCGGCTACACCTTC. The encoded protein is CATSRAGQASGYTF.

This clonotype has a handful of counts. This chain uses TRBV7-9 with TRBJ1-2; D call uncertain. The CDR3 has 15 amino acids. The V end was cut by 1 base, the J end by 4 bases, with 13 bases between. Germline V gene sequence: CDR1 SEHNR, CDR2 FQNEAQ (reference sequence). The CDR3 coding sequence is TGTGCCAGCAGCTTAGGGCTCCCGACCCTCTATGGCTACACCTTC. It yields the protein CASSLGLPTLYGYTF.

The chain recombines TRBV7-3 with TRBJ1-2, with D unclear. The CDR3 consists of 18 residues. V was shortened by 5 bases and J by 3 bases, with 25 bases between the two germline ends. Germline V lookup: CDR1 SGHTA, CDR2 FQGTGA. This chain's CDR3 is CASSLKGLDLQFYYGYTF. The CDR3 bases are TGTGCCAGCAGCCTAAAGGGCTTGGACCTGCAGTTCTACTATGGCTACACCTTC.

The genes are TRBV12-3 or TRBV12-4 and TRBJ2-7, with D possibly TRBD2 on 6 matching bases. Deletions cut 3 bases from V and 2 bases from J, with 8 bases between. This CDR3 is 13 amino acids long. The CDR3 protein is CASSFASAYEQYF. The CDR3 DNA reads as TGTGCCAGCAGTTTCGCTAGCGCCTACGAGCAGTACTTC.

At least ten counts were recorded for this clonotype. The chain's CDR3 is CASSPDTYQPQHF. DNA of the CDR3: TGTGCCAGCAGTCCAGACACTTATCAGCCCCAGCATTTT. The chain links TRBV12-3 or TRBV12-4 to TRBJ1-5; no definite D call. Trimming pared 5 bases from V and 5 bases from J, leaving 10 bases between. CDR3 length: 13 residues.

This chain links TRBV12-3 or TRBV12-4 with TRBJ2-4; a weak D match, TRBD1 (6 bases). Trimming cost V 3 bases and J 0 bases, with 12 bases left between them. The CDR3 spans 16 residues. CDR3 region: CASSFPGQLAKNIQYF. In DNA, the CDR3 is TGTGCCAGCAGTTTCCCGGGACAATTAGCCAAAAACATTCAGTACTTC.

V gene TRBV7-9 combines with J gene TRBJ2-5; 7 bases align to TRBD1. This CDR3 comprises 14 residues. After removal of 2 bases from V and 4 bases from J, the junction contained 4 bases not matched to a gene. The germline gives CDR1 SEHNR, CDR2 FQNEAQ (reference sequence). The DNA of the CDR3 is TGTGCCAGCAGCTTATCGACAGGGACAGAGACCCAGTACTTC. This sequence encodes CASSLSTGTETQYF.